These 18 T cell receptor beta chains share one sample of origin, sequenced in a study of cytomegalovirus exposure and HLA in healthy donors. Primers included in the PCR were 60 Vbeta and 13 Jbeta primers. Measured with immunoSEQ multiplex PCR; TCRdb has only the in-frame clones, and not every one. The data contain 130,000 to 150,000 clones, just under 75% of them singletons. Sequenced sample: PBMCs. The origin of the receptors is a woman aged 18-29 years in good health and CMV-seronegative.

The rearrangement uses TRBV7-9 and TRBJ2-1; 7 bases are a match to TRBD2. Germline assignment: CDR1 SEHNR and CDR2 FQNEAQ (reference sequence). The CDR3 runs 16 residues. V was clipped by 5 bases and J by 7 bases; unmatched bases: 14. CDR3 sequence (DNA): TGTGCCAGCAGCCTCCAAGGACTAGGAGTTTGGAATGAGCAGTTCTTC. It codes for CASSLQGLGVWNEQFF.

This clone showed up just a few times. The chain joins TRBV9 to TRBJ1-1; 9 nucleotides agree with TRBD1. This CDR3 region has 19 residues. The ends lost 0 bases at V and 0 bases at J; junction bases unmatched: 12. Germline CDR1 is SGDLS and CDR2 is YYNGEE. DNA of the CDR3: TGTGCCAGCAGCGTAGGGTTCAGGGGGACAGGGTCCGTGAACACTGAAGCTTTCTTT. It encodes CASSVGFRGTGSVNTEAFF.

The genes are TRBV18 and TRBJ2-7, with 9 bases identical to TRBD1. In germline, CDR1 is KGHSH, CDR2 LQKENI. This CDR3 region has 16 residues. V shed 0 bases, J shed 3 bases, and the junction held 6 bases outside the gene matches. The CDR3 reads CASSPPSRTGVYEQYF. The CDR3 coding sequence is TGTGCCAGCTCACCACCCTCAAGGACAGGGGTCTACGAGCAGTACTTC.

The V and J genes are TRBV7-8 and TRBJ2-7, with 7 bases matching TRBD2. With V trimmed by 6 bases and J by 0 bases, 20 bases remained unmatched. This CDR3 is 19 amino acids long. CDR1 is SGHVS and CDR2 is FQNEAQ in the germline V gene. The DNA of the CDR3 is TGTGCCAGCAGTCCTAGCGGATTTGGTGGTAGCCCGAGCTCCTACGAGCAGTACGTC. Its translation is CASSPSGFGGSPSSYEQYV.

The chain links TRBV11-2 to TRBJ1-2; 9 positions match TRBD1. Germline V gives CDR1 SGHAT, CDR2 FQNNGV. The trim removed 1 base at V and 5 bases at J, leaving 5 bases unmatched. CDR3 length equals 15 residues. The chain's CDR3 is CASSLAPTGGYGYTF. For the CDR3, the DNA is TGTGCCAGCAGCTTAGCCCCGACAGGGGGTTATGGCTACACCTTC.

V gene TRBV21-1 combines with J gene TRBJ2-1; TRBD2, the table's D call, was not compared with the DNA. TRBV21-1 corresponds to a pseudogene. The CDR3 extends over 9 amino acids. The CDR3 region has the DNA TGTGCCGGAGTGAATGAGCAGTTCTTC. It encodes CAGVNEQFF.

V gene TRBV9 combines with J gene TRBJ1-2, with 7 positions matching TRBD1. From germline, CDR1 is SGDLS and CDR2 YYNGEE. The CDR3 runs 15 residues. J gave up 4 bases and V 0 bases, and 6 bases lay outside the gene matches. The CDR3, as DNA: TGTGCCAGCAGCGTAGGGAATCAGGGGGTCTATGGCTACACCTTC. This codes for CASSVGNQGVYGYTF. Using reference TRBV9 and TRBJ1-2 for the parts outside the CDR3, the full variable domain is DSGVTQTPKHLITATGQRVTLRCSPRSGDLSVYWYQQSLDQGLQFLIQYYNGEERAKGNILERFSAQQFPDLHSELNLSSLELGDSALYFCASSVGNQGVYGYTFGSGTRLTVV.

DNA of the CDR3: TGTGCCAGCAGCCCCGACAGGGCTGGGGCCAACGTCCTGACTTTC. It specifies CASSPDRAGANVLTF. The chain links TRBV5-4 to TRBJ2-6, with 7 bases fitting TRBD1. Losses at the gene ends were 4 bases for V and 2 bases for J; bases not matched to a gene: 3. Per the germline V gene, CDR1 is SGHNT and CDR2 is YYREEE (reference sequence). The CDR3 sequence is 15 residues long.

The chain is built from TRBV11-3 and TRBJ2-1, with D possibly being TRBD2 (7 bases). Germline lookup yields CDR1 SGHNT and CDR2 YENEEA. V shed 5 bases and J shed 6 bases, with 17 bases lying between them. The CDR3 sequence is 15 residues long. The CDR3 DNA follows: TGTGCCAGCAGCGCTCGGGGGGCCAGCGGCAATGAGCAGTTCTTC. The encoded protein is CASSARGASGNEQFF. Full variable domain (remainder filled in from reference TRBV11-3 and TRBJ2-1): EAGVVQSPRYKIIEKKQPVAFWCNPISGHNTLYWYLQNLGQGPELLIRYENEEAVDDSQLPKDRFSAERLKGVDSTLKIQPAELGDSAVYLCASSARGASGNEQFFGPGTRLTVL.

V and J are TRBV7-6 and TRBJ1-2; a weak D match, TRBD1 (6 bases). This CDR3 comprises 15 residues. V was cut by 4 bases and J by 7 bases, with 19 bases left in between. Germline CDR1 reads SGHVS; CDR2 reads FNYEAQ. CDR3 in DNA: TGTGCCAGCAGCTCACCCCACAGGGACCCCACTGGCTACACCTTC. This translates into CASSSPHRDPTGYTF.

The CDR3: CASERSANTGELFF. CDR3 nucleotide sequence: TGTGCCAGCGAGCGGAGCGCGAACACCGGGGAGCTGTTTTTT. The rearrangement uses TRBV2 and TRBJ2-2, with D tentatively TRBD2 (5 bases). Germline CDR1 is SNHLY and CDR2 is FYNNEI. V shed 8 bases and J shed 0 bases, with 10 bases lying between them. This CDR3 region has 14 residues. Together with reference TRBV2 and TRBJ2-2, the CDR3 gives the full variable domain: EPEVTQTPSHQVTQMGQEVILRCVPISNHLYFYWYRQILGQKVEFLVSFYNNEISEKSEIFDDQFSVERPDGSNFTLKIRSTKLEDSAMYFCASERSANTGELFFGEGSRLTVL.

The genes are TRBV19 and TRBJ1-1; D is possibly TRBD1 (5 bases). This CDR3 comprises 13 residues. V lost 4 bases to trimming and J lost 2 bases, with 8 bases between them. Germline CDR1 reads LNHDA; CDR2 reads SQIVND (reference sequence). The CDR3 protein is CASSTQGNTEAFF. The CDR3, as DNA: TGTGCCAGTAGTACTCAGGGTAACACTGAAGCTTTCTTT.

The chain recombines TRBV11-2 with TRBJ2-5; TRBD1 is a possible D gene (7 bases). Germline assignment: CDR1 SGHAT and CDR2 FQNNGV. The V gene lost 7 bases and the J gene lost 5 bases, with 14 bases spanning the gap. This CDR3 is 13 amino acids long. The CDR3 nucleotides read TGTGCCAGCACCGAGACAGGGAGGGAGACCCAGTACTTC. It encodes CASTETGRETQYF.

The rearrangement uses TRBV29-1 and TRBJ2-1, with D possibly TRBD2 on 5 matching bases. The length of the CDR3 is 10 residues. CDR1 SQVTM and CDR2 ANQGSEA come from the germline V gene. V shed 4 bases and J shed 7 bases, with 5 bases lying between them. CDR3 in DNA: TGCAGCGTTGGAGGGAATGAGCAGTTCTTC. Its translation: CSVGGNEQFF.

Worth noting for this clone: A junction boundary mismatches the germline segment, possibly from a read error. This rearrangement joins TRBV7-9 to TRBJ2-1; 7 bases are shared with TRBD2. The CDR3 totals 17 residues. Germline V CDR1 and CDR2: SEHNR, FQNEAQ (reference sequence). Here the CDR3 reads CSSSPRDYRSSYNEQFF. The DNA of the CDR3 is TGTTCCAGCAGCCCCCGGGACTACCGGAGCTCCTACAATGAGCAGTTCTTC.

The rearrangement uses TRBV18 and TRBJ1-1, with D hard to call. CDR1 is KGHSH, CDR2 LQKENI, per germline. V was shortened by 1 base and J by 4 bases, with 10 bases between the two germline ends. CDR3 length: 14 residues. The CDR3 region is CASSPRGLGTEAFF. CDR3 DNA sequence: TGTGCCAGCTCACCACGAGGCTTGGGCACTGAAGCTTTCTTT. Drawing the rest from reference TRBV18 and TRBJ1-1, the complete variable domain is NAGVMQNPRHLVRRRGQEARLRCSPMKGHSHVYWYRQLPEEGLKFMVYLQKENIIDESGMPKERFSAEFPKEGPSILRIQQVVRGDSAAYFCASSPRGLGTEAFFGQGTRLTVV.

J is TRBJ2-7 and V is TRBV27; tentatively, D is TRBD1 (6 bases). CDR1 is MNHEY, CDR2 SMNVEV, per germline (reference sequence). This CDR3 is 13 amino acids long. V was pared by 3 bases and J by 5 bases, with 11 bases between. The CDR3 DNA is TGTGCCAGCAGTTTGGGGGCAAGGCACGAGCAGTACGTC. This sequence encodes CASSLGARHEQYV.

The CDR3 nucleotides are TGTGCCAGCAGCGCGGGACAGGGGGAGACCTACGAGCAGTACTTC. Its translation: CASSAGQGETYEQYF. The genes are TRBV27 and TRBJ2-7; 11 bases are a match to TRBD1. V shed 6 bases, J shed 2 bases, and the junction held 6 bases outside the gene matches. The CDR3 has 15 amino acids. Germline V gene lookup returns CDR1 MNHEY and CDR2 SMNVEV (reference sequence).